These T cell receptor beta chains were read from a single sample in a study of cytomegalovirus exposure and HLA in healthy donors. TCRdb's copy holds only in-frame clones and misses some; the assay was immunoSEQ multiplex PCR. Of approximately 100,000 clones in the sample, under 80% are singletons; the top ten hold 10%. The sequenced sample was PBMCs. Receptors were obtained from a woman in her late teens or twenties in good health and CMV-seropositive. CDR3s include the opening cysteine and the closing phenylalanine or tryptophan. D genes are given only for firm matches. Not all rows give a size; the values are once, few, many and, for expanded clones, a class.

clone size	V gene	J gene	D gene	CDR3 length	CDR3 DNA	CDR3 protein
.	TRBV6-5	TRBJ2-7	TRBD2	13	TGTGCCAGCAGCTTCGGGAGGTCCTACGAGCAGTACTTC	CASSFGRSYEQYF
few	TRBV2	TRBJ2-1	.	13	TGTGCCAGCAGTGAAGCTCTAGGCAATGAGCAGTTCTTC	CASSEALGNEQFF
few	TRBV2	TRBJ2-6	.	13	TGTGCCAGAGCAGGGTCTGGGGCCAACGTCCTGACTTTC	CARAGSGANVLTF
.	TRBV28	TRBJ2-1	TRBD2	17	TGTGCCAGCAGTCCACCTAATAGCGGGAGGCTGGGCAATGAGCAGTTCTTC	CASSPPNSGRLGNEQFF
.	TRBV19	TRBJ1-1	.	14	TGTGCCAGTGAAGTTGGGGGCCTGGTCACTGAAGCTTTCTTT	CASEVGGLVTEAFF
.	TRBV27	TRBJ2-1	TRBD2	17	TGTGCCAGCAAAGGGACTAGCGGGAGGGCCGGATACAATGAGCAGTTCTTC	CASKGTSGRAGYNEQFF
once	TRBV5-6	TRBJ1-5	.	14	TGTGCCAGCAGCTTGACAGAGCCTGATCAGCCCCAGCATTTT	CASSLTEPDQPQHF
.	TRBV18	TRBJ1-5	.	15	TGTGCCAGCTCACCCGGGTCGGGGGGCAATCAGCCCCAGCATTTT	CASSPGSGGNQPQHF
.	TRBV7-9	TRBJ1-1	TRBD1	17	TGTGCCAGCAGCGCAGGTGGGGACAGGCCGTTGAACACTGAAGCTTTCTTT	CASSAGGDRPLNTEAFF
.	TRBV18	TRBJ1-4	.	15	TGTGCCAGCTCAATGTATCAGGCAACTAATGAAAAACTGTTTTTT	CASSMYQATNEKLFF
.	TRBV13	TRBJ1-3	TRBD1	15	TGTGCCAGCAGCCTCGGACAGGGTGGTGGAAACACCATATATTTT	CASSLGQGGGNTIYF
.	TRBV7-6	TRBJ2-6	TRBD1	18	TGTGCCACCATACGGATCGGGACAGCATCTTCTGGGGCCAACGTCCTGACTTTC	CATIRIGTASSGANVLTF
.	TRBV28	TRBJ1-2	.	13	TGTGCCAGCCAAACAGCACAGAACTATGGCTACACCTTC	CASQTAQNYGYTF
.	TRBV5-1	TRBJ2-7	TRBD2	14	TGCGCCAGCAGCTTGGTAGCGGGGGGGTACGAGCAGTACTTC	CASSLVAGGYEQYF
.	TRBV2	TRBJ2-2	.	14	TGTGCCAGCAGCGGGAGTGAGAACACCGGGGAGCTGTTTTTT	CASSGSENTGELFF
.	TRBV10-3	TRBJ2-7	TRBD1	13	TGTGCCACCGCGGGACAGGAGTCCTACGAGCAGTACTTC	CATAGQESYEQYF
few	TRBV7-9	TRBJ1-1	TRBD1	19	TGTGCCAGCAGCAAAAGAAGACGGGACAGGACTTTGGAGGACACTGAAGCTTTCTTT	CASSKRRRDRTLEDTEAFF
.	TRBV7-2	TRBJ1-1	.	15	TGTGCCAGCAGCTTAGTGACTGCCAGGGGCGCTGAAGCTTTCTTT	CASSLVTARGAEAFF
.	TRBV7-9	TRBJ1-1	.	15	TGTGCCAGCAGTCTGACGGGGGTGTTGGGAACTGAAGCTTTCTTT	CASSLTGVLGTEAFF
.	TRBV19	TRBJ1-5	.	14	TGTGCCAGCCAGCTGAGACAGGGCAATCAGCCCCAGCATTTT	CASQLRQGNQPQHF
.	TRBV14	TRBJ2-3	TRBD2	11	TGTGCCAGCAGGGGACTAGTTACGCAGTATTTT	CASRGLVTQYF
.	TRBV7-9	TRBJ2-7	.	14	TGTGCCAGCAGCCGGGCAGGGGTAGACTACGAGCAGTACTTC	CASSRAGVDYEQYF
.	TRBV6-5	TRBJ1-5	.	13	TGTGCCAGCAGTTTAAATCGAGGTCAGCCCCAGCATTTT	CASSLNRGQPQHF
many	TRBV4-3	TRBJ1-2	TRBD1	16	TGCGCCAGCAGGCTAAACCACAGGGGAGGTAACTATGGCTACACCTTC	CASRLNHRGGNYGYTF
few	TRBV5-4	TRBJ2-7	TRBD2	16	TGTGCCAGCAGCTGGGGGACTAGCGGGGGGGCATACGAGCAGTACTTC	CASSWGTSGGAYEQYF
few	TRBV6-6	TRBJ2-5	TRBD1	16	TGTGCCAGCAGTTACGACAGGGGGGGGGCGAAGGAGACCCAGTACTTC	CASSYDRGGAKETQYF
.	TRBV11-2	TRBJ1-3	TRBD1	16	TGTGCCAGCAGCTCAACAGGGGGCTTGGCTGGAAACACCATATATTTT	CASSSTGGLAGNTIYF
few	TRBV30	TRBJ2-6	.	13	TGTGCCTGGACCAACTCTGGGGCCAACGTCCTGACTTTC	CAWTNSGANVLTF
once	TRBV19	TRBJ2-7	.	14	TGTGCCAGTAGTGTCGACAGACGAGCCTACGAGCAGTACTTC	CASSVDRRAYEQYF
.	TRBV18	TRBJ2-1	TRBD2	18	TGTGCCAGCTCTGTACTAGCGGGGGGGCCGGGGTCCTACAATGAGCAGTTCTTC	CASSVLAGGPGSYNEQFF
.	TRBV11-2	TRBJ2-1	TRBD1	15	TGTGCCAGCAGCCAGGGACAGGGGGCCCACAATGAGCAGTTCTTC	CASSQGQGAHNEQFF